The 8 T cell receptor beta chains below all came from one sample that was sequenced in a study of shared T cell receptors in the human thymus. Measured with immunoSEQ multiplex PCR; TCRdb has only the in-frame clones, and not every one. This repertoire shows some 400,000 clones, around 95% found once; its top ten account for 0.015% to 0.02%. The sequencing input was thymocytes. The origin of the receptors is a human donor.

The chain has TRBV7-3 and TRBJ2-1, with 10 bases lining up with TRBD1. CDR3 length: 15 residues. CDR1 SGHTA and CDR2 FQGTGA come from the germline V gene. V was pared by 0 bases and J by 9 bases, with 5 bases of the junction left unmatched. The CDR3 loop is CASSLTGTGACEQFF. The CDR3 region has the DNA TGTGCCAGCAGCTTAACCGGGACAGGGGCGTGTGAGCAGTTCTTC. Combining the CDR3 with reference TRBV7-3 and TRBJ2-1 gives the whole variable domain GAGVSQTPSNKVTEKGKYVELRCDPISGHTALYWYRQSLGQGPEFLIYFQGTGAADDSGLPNDRFFAVRPEGSVSTLKIQRTERGDSAVYLCASSLTGTGACEQFFGPGTRLTVL.

Regarding this clone: Other DNA sequences from this sample encode an identical CDR3 as well. The chain joins TRBV29-1 to TRBJ2-1; weak D call: TRBD2 (7 bases). This CDR3 spans 17 amino acids. Trimming cost V 3 bases and J 8 bases, with 26 bases left between them. Germline-derived CDR1 and CDR2 are SQVTM and ANQGSEA. The CDR3 DNA sequence: TGCAGCGTTGACGGTACTGAGGGGGGAGGGGGGGGCGATGAGCAGTTCTTC. Encoded protein: CSVDGTEGGGGGDEQFF.

The chain employs TRBV4-2 and TRBJ2-2; 11 nucleotides align to TRBD2. V gave up 7 bases and J gave up 6 bases; unmatched junction bases: 10. CDR1 is LGHNA and CDR2 is YNFKEQ in the germline V gene. The length of the CDR3 is 16 residues. CDR3 DNA: TGTGCCAGCACCGAGGACACTAGCGGGAGCGCCGGGGAGCTGTTTTTT. This encodes CASTEDTSGSAGELFF.

This chain links TRBV14 with TRBJ2-5; TRBD1 agrees at 7 bases. V trimming: 5 bases; J trimming: 5 bases; junction bases outside the gene matches: 8. From germline, CDR1 is SGHDN and CDR2 FVKESK. The CDR3 consists of 14 residues. The CDR3 region is CASSLDRRSETQYF. For the CDR3, the DNA is TGTGCCAGCAGCTTGGACAGGCGAAGCGAGACCCAGTACTTC.

The chain employs TRBV30 and TRBJ2-3; perhaps TRBD2 as D (6 bases). This CDR3 has 14 amino acids. Looked up from germline, CDR1 is GTSNPN and CDR2 is SVGIG (reference sequence). The V end was cut by 3 bases, the J end by 0 bases, with 10 bases between. DNA for the CDR3: TGTGCCTGGAGGCTAGCGCCTAGCACAGATACGCAGTATTTT. It translates to CAWRLAPSTDTQYF.

This chain joins TRBV6-4 and TRBJ2-7; D gene unclear. The CDR3 has 17 residues. V dropped 3 bases and J dropped 0 bases, with 18 bases sitting between them. Germline V gene sequence: CDR1 MRHNA, CDR2 SNTAGT. The CDR3 DNA reads TGTGCCAGCAGTGAACCTCAATTGGGTGGTCGCTCCTACGAGCAGTACTTC. Translation: CASSEPQLGGRSYEQYF.

The chain is built from TRBV13 and TRBJ2-3, with TRBD1 identical over 9 bases. With V trimmed by 5 bases and J by 1 base, 4 bases remained unmatched. Germline CDR1 and CDR2: PRHDT and FYEKMQ (reference sequence). There are 15 residues in the CDR3. The CDR3 nucleotides are TGTGCCAGCAGCCTCGGACAGGGGCGCACAGATACGCAGTATTTT. Its translation: CASSLGQGRTDTQYF. The whole variable domain, filled in from reference TRBV13 and TRBJ2-3, reads AAGVIQSPRHLIKEKRETATLKCYPIPRHDTVYWYQQGPGQDPQFLISFYEKMQSDKGSIPDRFSAQQFSDYHSELNMSSLELGDSALYFCASSLGQGRTDTQYFGPGTRLTVL.

CDR3 region: CASSHKRDGELFF. As DNA, the CDR3 is TGTGCCAGCTCCCACAAACGGGACGGGGAGCTGTTTTTT. The rearrangement links TRBV18 to TRBJ2-2; D is perhaps TRBD2 (5 bases). The ends were cut back, 6 bases at V and 7 bases at J, with 12 bases in the middle. Germline-derived CDR1 and CDR2 are KGHSH and LQKENI. This CDR3 contains 13 residues.